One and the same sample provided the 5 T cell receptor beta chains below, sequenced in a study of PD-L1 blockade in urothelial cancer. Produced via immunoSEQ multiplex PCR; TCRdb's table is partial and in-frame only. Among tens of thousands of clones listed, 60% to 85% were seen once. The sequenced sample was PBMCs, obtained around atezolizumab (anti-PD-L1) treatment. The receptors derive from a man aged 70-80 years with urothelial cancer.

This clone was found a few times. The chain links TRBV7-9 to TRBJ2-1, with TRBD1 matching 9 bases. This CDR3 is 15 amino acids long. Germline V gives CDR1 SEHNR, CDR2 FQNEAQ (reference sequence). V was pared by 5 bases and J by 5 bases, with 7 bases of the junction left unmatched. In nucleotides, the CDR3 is TGTGCCAGCAGCCCCCCCCGGACAGGGGACAATGAGCAGTTCTTC. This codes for CASSPPRTGDNEQFF.

CDR3 sequence reads: CASSTAGTSGRPGTQYF. CDR3 DNA sequence: TGTGCCAGCAGTACGGCCGGGACTAGCGGGAGGCCTGGAACGCAGTATTTT. The rearrangement links TRBV28 to TRBJ2-3, with 15 bases lining up with TRBD2. CDR3 size: 17 residues. Looked up from germline, CDR1 is MDHEN and CDR2 is SYDVKM. V shed 5 bases, J shed 9 bases, and the junction held 12 bases outside the gene matches.

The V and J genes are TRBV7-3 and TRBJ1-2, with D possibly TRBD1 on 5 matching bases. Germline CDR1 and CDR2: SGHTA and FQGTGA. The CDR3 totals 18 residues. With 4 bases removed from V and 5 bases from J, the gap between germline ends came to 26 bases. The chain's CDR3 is CASSSNPGRSINGYGYTF. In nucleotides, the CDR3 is TGTGCCAGCAGCTCGAACCCAGGGAGGTCAATTAACGGTTATGGCTACACCTTC. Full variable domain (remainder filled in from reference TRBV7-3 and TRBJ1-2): GAGVSQTPSNKVTEKGKYVELRCDPISGHTALYWYRQSLGQGPEFLIYFQGTGAADDSGLPNDRFFAVRPEGSVSTLKIQRTERGDSAVYLCASSSNPGRSINGYGYTFGSGTRLTVV.

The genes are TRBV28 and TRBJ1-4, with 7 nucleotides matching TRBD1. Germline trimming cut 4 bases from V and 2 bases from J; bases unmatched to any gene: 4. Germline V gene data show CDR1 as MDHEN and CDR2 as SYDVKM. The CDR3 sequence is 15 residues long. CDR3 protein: CASSSTGATNEKLFF. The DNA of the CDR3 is TGTGCCAGCAGTTCTACAGGGGCGACTAATGAAAAACTGTTTTTT.

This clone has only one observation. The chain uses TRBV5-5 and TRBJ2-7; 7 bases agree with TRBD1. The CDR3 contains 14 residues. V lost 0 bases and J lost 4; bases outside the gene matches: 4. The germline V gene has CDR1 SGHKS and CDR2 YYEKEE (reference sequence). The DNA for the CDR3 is TGTGCCAGCAGCTTGGTTGTCAGGGGGTACGAGCAGTACTTC. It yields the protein CASSLVVRGYEQYF.